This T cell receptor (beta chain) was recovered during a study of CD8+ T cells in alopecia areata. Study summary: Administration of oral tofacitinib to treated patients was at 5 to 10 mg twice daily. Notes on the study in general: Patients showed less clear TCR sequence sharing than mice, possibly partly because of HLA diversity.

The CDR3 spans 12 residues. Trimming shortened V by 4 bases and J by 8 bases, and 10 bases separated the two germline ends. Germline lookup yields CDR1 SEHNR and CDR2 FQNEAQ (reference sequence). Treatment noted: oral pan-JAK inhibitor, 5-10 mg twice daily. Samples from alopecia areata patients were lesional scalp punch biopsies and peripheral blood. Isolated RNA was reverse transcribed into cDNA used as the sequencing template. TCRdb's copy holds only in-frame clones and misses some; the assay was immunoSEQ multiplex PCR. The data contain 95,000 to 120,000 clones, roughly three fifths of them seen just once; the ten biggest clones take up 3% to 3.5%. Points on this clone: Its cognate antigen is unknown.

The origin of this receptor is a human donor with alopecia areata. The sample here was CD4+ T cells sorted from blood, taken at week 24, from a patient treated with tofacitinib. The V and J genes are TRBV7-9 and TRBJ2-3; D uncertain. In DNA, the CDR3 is TGTGCCAGCAGCTCCAGCGTGGGTACGCAGTATTTT. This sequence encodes CASSSSVGTQYF.